The 29 T cell receptor beta chains listed next were all sequenced from one sample in a study of T cells in Graves' hyperthyroidism and ophthalmopathy. From RNA transcripts, TCR beta CDR3 regions were amplified. The HTBI primer set was used in a first-round RT-PCR of the TCR CDR3. TCRdb re-called the multiplex PCR reads through MiXCR, storing one row per CDR3 protein. The sample lists some 300,000 distinct CDR3 sequences; roughly 17% were seen once. The sample consisted of blood. The source is a man aged 25 to 45 with Graves' hyperthyroidism.

This clonotype showed up many times. The chain links TRBV6-1 to TRBJ1-5, with D possibly being TRBD1 (5 bases). Germline assignment: CDR1 MNHNS and CDR2 SASEGT. V was cut by 7 bases and J by 6 bases, with 13 bases left in between. This CDR3 is 13 amino acids long. CDR3 nucleotide sequence: TGTGCCAGCACTCCGAGGGGTTTTCAGCCCCAGCATTTT. Protein sequence: CASTPRGFQPQHF.

The chain links TRBV28 to TRBJ2-7, with D perhaps TRBD2 (6 bases). The germline V gene has CDR1 MDHEN and CDR2 SYDVKM. Deletions cut 5 bases from V and 1 base from J, with 18 bases between. The CDR3 covers 16 residues. In DNA form, the CDR3 reads TGTGCCAGCAGTGAGGGCGGCGGGACTCTGTCCTACGAGCAGTACTTC. Amino acids: CASSEGGGTLSYEQYF. The variable domain in full, completed from reference TRBV28 and TRBJ2-7, reads DVKVTQSSRYLVKRTGEKVFLECVQDMDHENMFWYRQDPGLGLRLIYFSYDVKMKEKGDIPEGYSVSREKKERFSLILESASTNQTSMYLCASSEGGGTLSYEQYFGPGTRLTVT.

This clonotype occurred many times. The chain couples TRBV9 to TRBJ2-3; D is unresolved. CDR1 is SGDLS, CDR2 YYNGEE, per germline. V was shortened by 0 bases and J by 0 bases, with 5 bases between the two germline ends. The CDR3 covers 14 residues. Written as DNA, the CDR3 is TGTGCCAGCAGCGTAGGGCCTAGCACAGATACGCAGTATTTT. This gives the protein CASSVGPSTDTQYF.

This clonotype has a handful of counts. The chain links TRBV4-1 to TRBJ2-7; TRBD2 matches 7 bases. The CDR3 contains 15 residues. Per the germline V gene, CDR1 is MGHRA and CDR2 is YSYEKL. V lost 4 bases, J lost 0 bases, and 6 bases stayed unmatched. Here the CDR3 DNA reads TGCGCCAGCAGCCTAGCGGGTGAAAGCTCCTACGAGCAGTACTTC. Amino acid sequence: CASSLAGESSYEQYF.

This chain uses TRBV7-8 with TRBJ1-2, with a tentative D call TRBD1 (5 bases). Trimming shortened V by 2 bases and J by 8 bases, and 21 bases separated the two germline ends. In germline, CDR1 is SGHVS, CDR2 FQNEAQ. The CDR3 has 16 residues. The CDR3 sequence: CASSLTVRGTEGGYTF. The CDR3 bases are TGTGCCAGCAGCTTAACAGTTCGCGGGACGGAGGGAGGCTACACCTTC.

The V and J genes are TRBV20-1 and TRBJ1-5, with a weak D call TRBD1 (6 bases). The CDR3 has 14 amino acids. V was clipped by 3 bases and J by 7 bases, with 16 bases between them. CDR1 DFQATT and CDR2 SNEGSKA come from the germline V gene (reference sequence). The CDR3 here is CSARQGRTGQPQHF. CDR3 DNA: TGCAGTGCTAGGCAGGGGCGCACCGGACAGCCCCAGCATTTT.

This clonotype showed up just a few times. The rearrangement joins TRBV9 to TRBJ2-2; 9 bases are shared with TRBD2. CDR3 size: 19 residues. Germline CDR1 and CDR2: SGDLS and YYNGEE. Germline trimming cut 3 bases from V and 3 bases from J; bases unmatched to any gene: 15. The CDR3 region is CASSDRASGILFDTGELFF. The CDR3, as DNA: TGTGCCAGCAGCGACAGGGCTAGCGGGATTCTCTTCGACACCGGGGAGCTGTTTTTT.

This clonotype was observed at least ten times. The rearrangement uses TRBV5-1 and TRBJ2-7; D is unresolved. The V end lost 0 bases, the J end lost 0 bases, and 4 bases lay between the germline ends. CDR3 length equals 13 residues. CDR1 is SGHRS, CDR2 YFSETQ, per germline. The CDR3 sequence: CASSLDLSYEQYF. The CDR3 DNA sequence: TGCGCCAGCAGCTTGGACCTCTCCTACGAGCAGTACTTC.

The chain joins TRBV6-1 to TRBJ2-2, with D uncertain. CDR1 is MNHNS, CDR2 SASEGT, per germline. V gave up 10 bases and J gave up 3 bases, with 15 bases separating them. This CDR3 comprises 14 residues. This CDR3 reads CANSPAADTGELFF. Here the CDR3 DNA reads TGTGCCAACTCACCGGCCGCCGACACCGGGGAGCTGTTTTTT.

There are many counts of this clonotype. The chain uses TRBV7-9 and TRBJ2-7; 8 positions match TRBD1. Germline V gene data show CDR1 as SEHNR and CDR2 as FQNEAQ (reference sequence). This CDR3 is built from 15 residues. Losses at the gene ends were 5 bases for V and 5 bases for J; bases not matched to a gene: 11. CDR3 in amino acids: CASSRTTGGQDEQYF. CDR3 bases: TGTGCCAGCAGCCGTACCACAGGGGGTCAGGACGAGCAGTACTTC.

This clonotype showed up many times. The chain employs TRBV3-1 and TRBJ2-1; 16 bases map to TRBD2. The germline V gene has CDR1 LGHDT and CDR2 YNNKEL (reference sequence). V lost 1 base to trimming and J lost 7 bases; unmatched junction nucleotides: 1. The CDR3 is 16 amino acids. CDR3 residues: CASSQAGLAGGNEQFF. CDR3 DNA sequence: TGTGCCAGCAGCCAAGCGGGACTAGCGGGAGGGAATGAGCAGTTCTTC.

The rearrangement links TRBV30 to TRBJ2-7, with TRBD2 as a possible D gene (7 bases). Germline CDR1 GTSNPN, CDR2 SVGIG (reference sequence). Between the trimmed V and J ends, which lost 2 bases and 4 bases, there was a span of 18 bases. This CDR3 has 15 amino acids. The CDR3 DNA is TGTGCCTGGAGTCCCCGGGGGGCGGGAGCATACGAGCAGTACTTC. Translation: CAWSPRGAGAYEQYF.

Note on this clonotype: This may arise from a read error, as a much more abundant clone is one base away. The CDR3 loop is CASSLGDSLDQETQYF. Here the CDR3 DNA reads TGTGCCAGCAGCTTAGGCGACAGCTTGGACCAAGAGACCCAGTACTTC. This chain joins TRBV13 and TRBJ2-5; D is perhaps TRBD1 (5 bases). V gave up 0 bases and J gave up 0 bases, with 11 bases separating them. Germline V gives CDR1 PRHDT, CDR2 FYEKMQ (reference sequence). CDR3 length: 16 residues.

This sequence joins TRBV30 and TRBJ1-2, with 10 bases that match TRBD1. V trimming: 1 base; J trimming: 7 bases; junction bases outside the gene matches: 3. Germline V CDR1 and CDR2: GTSNPN, SVGIG (reference sequence). The CDR3 extends over 13 amino acids. The CDR3 nucleotides are TGTGCCTGGAGTGGGACAGGGGGAGCTGGCTACACCTTC. Its protein product is CAWSGTGGAGYTF. Supplemented by reference TRBV30 and TRBJ1-2, the full variable domain reads SQTIHQWPATLVQPVGSPLSLECTVEGTSNPNLYWYRQAAGRGLQLLFYSVGIGQISSEVPQNLSASRPQDRQFILSSKKLLLSDSGFYLCAWSGTGGAGYTFGSGTRLTVV.

The chain has TRBV6-1 and TRBJ2-7, with D perhaps matching TRBD1 (7 bases). Germline V gene lookup returns CDR1 MNHNS and CDR2 SASEGT. Trimming left V 6 bases short and J 6 bases short, with 9 bases between. The CDR3 contains 11 residues. The DNA for the CDR3 is TGTGCCAGCAGGCAGGGGGGCGAGCAGTACTTC. It yields the protein CASRQGGEQYF.

This clonotype was recorded a few times. The V gene is TRBV7-3, the J gene TRBJ2-1; 7 bases are a match to TRBD1. Germline CDR1 is SGHTA and CDR2 is FQGTGA. The CDR3 has 16 amino acids. V gave up 2 bases and J gave up 6 bases; unmatched junction bases: 10. The CDR3 region has the DNA TGTGCCAGCAGCTTAGTGGGGACAGCAGCCCTCAATGAGCAGTTCTTC. Translated, it gives CASSLVGTAALNEQFF.

This clonotype was detected ten times or more. The J gene is TRBJ2-2, the V gene TRBV12-3 or TRBV12-4, with 10 bases aligning to TRBD2. The trim removed 5 bases at V and 1 base at J, leaving 7 bases unmatched. CDR3 length: 17 residues. CDR3 protein: CASSPLAGGLNTGELFF. The CDR3 DNA reads as TGTGCCAGCAGTCCATTAGCGGGAGGCCTGAACACCGGGGAGCTGTTTTTT.

The chain links TRBV9 to TRBJ1-6; D may be TRBD1 (5 bases). V gave up 0 bases and J gave up 7 bases, with 11 bases separating them. CDR1 is SGDLS and CDR2 is YYNGEE in the germline V gene. The CDR3 loop spans 15 amino acids. The CDR3 DNA sequence: TGTGCCAGCAGCGTAGAAGGGGCAGCAAATTCACCCCTCCACTTT. Residues: CASSVEGAANSPLHF.

This clonotype occurred many times. The chain uses TRBV5-1 and TRBJ1-1, with unresolved D. Trimming left V 8 bases short and J 2 bases short, with 13 bases between. The CDR3 is 13 residues long. Germline V gives CDR1 SGHRS, CDR2 YFSETQ. The CDR3 protein is CASRTHQNTEAFF. The CDR3 DNA is TGCGCCAGTAGGACCCACCAAAACACTGAAGCTTTCTTT.

The table lists this clonotype with a few counts. The rearrangement uses TRBV10-2 and TRBJ2-1; TRBD2 might be the D (6 bases). V was shortened by 6 bases and J by 0 bases, with 15 bases between the two germline ends. This CDR3 has 16 amino acids. Germline CDR1 WSHSY, CDR2 SAAADI. The CDR3 nucleotides read TGCGCCAGCAGCCACGGGGGACTGAGCTCCTACAATGAGCAGTTCTTC. Protein: CASSHGGLSSYNEQFF.

This clonotype was picked up a small number of times. This rearrangement joins TRBV5-6 to TRBJ1-2; D is perhaps TRBD1 (6 bases). V was pared by 4 bases and J by 5 bases, with 15 bases between. Per the germline V gene, CDR1 is SGHDT and CDR2 is YYEEEE. The CDR3 is 14 residues long. For the CDR3, the DNA is TGTGCCAGCAGCCCGGGAACTACAGGGTATGGCTACACCTTC. This gives the protein CASSPGTTGYGYTF.

This clonotype was observed a handful of times. Germline is not matched at one junction end, which may reflect a read error. J is TRBJ2-7 and V is TRBV2; no definite D call. Germline V lookup: CDR1 SNHLY, CDR2 FYNNEI. The CDR3 loop spans 14 amino acids. As DNA, the CDR3 is TGTGCCAGCAGGGCAATCGACGGCACCTACGGGCAGTACTTC. Encoded protein: CASRAIDGTYGQYF.

This clonotype was seen repeatedly, ten times or more. The chain combines TRBV30 with TRBJ1-1, with D hard to call. Germline V gene data show CDR1 as GTSNPN and CDR2 as SVGIG (reference sequence). Trimming shortened V by 1 base and J by 0 bases, and 18 bases separated the two germline ends. The CDR3 runs 17 residues. The CDR3 bases are TGTGCCTGGAGTGGAGTAGGGAGAAATCCCATGAACACTGAAGCTTTCTTT. The encoded protein is CAWSGVGRNPMNTEAFF.

This clonotype occurred a few times. The chain uses TRBV4-2 and TRBJ2-4; 7 nucleotides match TRBD2. The trim removed 0 bases at V and 4 bases at J, leaving 9 bases unmatched. CDR1 and CDR2 (germline): LGHNA, YNFKEQ. The CDR3 totals 17 residues. The CDR3 DNA is TGTGCCAGCAGCCAAGATCAGTTTCTAGCGGAGAAAAACATTCAGTACTTC. Amino acids: CASSQDQFLAEKNIQYF.

Notes on this clonotype: One end of the junction does not line up with germline, which may come from a read error. The chain has TRBV5-4 and TRBJ2-2, with a weak D call TRBD2 (5 bases). The CDR3 is 14 amino acids. From germline, CDR1 is SGHNT and CDR2 YYREEE (reference sequence). The CDR3 sequence is CASRRAINTGKLFF. CDR3 nucleotides: TGTGCCAGCAGGCGGGCGATAAACACCGGGAAGCTGTTTTTT. The variable domain in full, with the rest retrieved from reference TRBV5-4 and TRBJ2-2, is ETGVTQSPTHLIKTRGQQVTLRCSSQSGHNTVSWYQQALGQGPQFIFQYYREEENGRGNFPPRFSGLQFPNYSSELNVNALELDDSALYLCASRRAINTGKLFFGEGSRLTVL.

This clonotype was seen many times. The V call is TRBV19, the J call TRBJ1-1; weak D call: TRBD1 (5 bases). CDR3 size: 14 residues. Per germline, CDR1 LNHDA and CDR2 SQIVND (reference sequence). V dropped 9 bases and J dropped 1 base, with 15 bases sitting between them. DNA for the CDR3: TGTGCCAGCAGTGATGGGACGGCGAACACTGAAGCTTTCTTT. Protein sequence: CASSDGTANTEAFF. The complete variable domain, with remaining parts taken from reference TRBV19 and TRBJ1-1, reads DGGITQSPKYLFRKEGQNVTLSCEQNLNHDAMYWYRQDPGQGLRLIYYSQIVNDFQKGDIAEGYSVSREKKESFPLTVTSAQKNPTAFYLCASSDGTANTEAFFGQGTRLTVV.

This clonotype was counted between two and nine times. The V gene is TRBV29-1, the J gene TRBJ2-7; tentatively, D is TRBD2 (5 bases). V was shortened by 7 bases and J by 1 base, with 11 bases between the two germline ends. Germline CDR1 and CDR2: SQVTM and ANQGSEA. The CDR3 totals 12 residues. The CDR3, as DNA: TGCAGCGCCGAGGGCAGATCCTACGAGCAGTACTTC. The encoded protein is CSAEGRSYEQYF.

This clonotype was seen at least ten times. This chain uses TRBV20-1 with TRBJ2-1; the D is unclear. The CDR3 is 12 amino acids. V was cut by 6 bases and J by 4 bases, with 10 bases left in between. Germline CDR1 and CDR2: DFQATT and SNEGSKA (reference sequence). CDR3 in DNA: TGCAGTGCCACGGACGGATACAATGAGCAGTTCTTC. This translates into CSATDGYNEQFF.

This clonotype has a count of ten or more. As DNA, the CDR3 is TGTGCCAGCAGAGGACTAGCGGGAGTGCTCTACGAGCAGTACTTC. The encoded protein is CASRGLAGVLYEQYF. The V call is TRBV6-1, the J call TRBJ2-7; 13 nucleotides agree with TRBD2. The CDR3 covers 15 residues. The V gene's germline CDR1 is MNHNS and CDR2 SASEGT. The V and J ends lost 6 bases and 3 bases, in that order; junction bases with no gene match: 5.